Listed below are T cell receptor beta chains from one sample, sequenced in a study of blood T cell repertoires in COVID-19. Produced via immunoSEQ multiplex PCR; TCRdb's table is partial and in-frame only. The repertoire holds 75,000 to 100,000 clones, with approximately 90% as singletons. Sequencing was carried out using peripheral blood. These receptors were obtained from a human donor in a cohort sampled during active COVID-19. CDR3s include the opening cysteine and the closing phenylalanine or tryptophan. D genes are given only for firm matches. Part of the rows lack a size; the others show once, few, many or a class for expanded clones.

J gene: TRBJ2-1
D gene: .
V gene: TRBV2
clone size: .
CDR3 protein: CASSEALRSTGRNEQFF
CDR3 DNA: TGTGCCAGCAGTGAAGCCCTTAGGTCCACGGGGAGGAATGAGCAGTTCTTC

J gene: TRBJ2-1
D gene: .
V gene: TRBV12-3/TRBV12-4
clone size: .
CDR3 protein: CASSSSGDGEQFF
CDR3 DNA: TGTGCCAGCAGCTCCTCAGGGGACGGTGAGCAGTTCTTC

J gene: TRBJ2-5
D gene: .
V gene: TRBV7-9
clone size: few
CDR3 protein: CASSLGRAEVQQETQYF
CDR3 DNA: TGTGCCAGCAGCTTAGGTAGGGCGGAGGTTCAGCAAGAGACCCAGTACTTC

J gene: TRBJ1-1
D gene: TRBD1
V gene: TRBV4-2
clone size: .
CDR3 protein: CASSLVGTAYTEAFF
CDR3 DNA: TGTGCCAGCAGCCTAGTAGGGACAGCCTACACTGAAGCTTTCTTT

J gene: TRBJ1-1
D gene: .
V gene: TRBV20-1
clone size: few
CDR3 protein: CSASKSAEAFF
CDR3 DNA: TGCAGTGCTAGTAAAAGCGCTGAAGCTTTCTTT

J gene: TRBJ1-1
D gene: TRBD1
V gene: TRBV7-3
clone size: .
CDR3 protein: CASSPDRDTEAFF
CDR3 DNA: TGTGCCAGCAGCCCGGACAGGGACACTGAAGCTTTCTTT

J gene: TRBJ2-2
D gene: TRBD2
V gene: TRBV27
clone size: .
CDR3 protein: CASSTRARGLAGGMNTGELFF
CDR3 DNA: TGTGCCAGCAGTACGAGGGCTAGGGGACTAGCGGGGGGCATGAACACCGGGGAGCTGTTTTTT

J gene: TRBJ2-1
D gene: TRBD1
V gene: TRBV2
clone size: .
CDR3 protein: CASTYGQGPYNEQFF
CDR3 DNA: TGTGCCAGCACGTACGGACAGGGTCCCTACAATGAGCAGTTCTTC

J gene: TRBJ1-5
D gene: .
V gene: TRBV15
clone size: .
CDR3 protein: CATSRVPNSNQPQHF
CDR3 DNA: TGTGCCACCAGCAGAGTCCCAAATAGCAATCAGCCCCAGCATTTT

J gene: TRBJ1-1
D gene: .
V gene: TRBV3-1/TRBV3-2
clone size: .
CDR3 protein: CASSHFHGQNTEAFF
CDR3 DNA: TGTGCCAGCAGCCATTTTCACGGACAGAACACTGAAGCTTTCTTT